The 11 T cell receptor beta chains below all came from one sample that was sequenced in a study of blood T cell repertoires in COVID-19. Measured with immunoSEQ multiplex PCR; TCRdb has only the in-frame clones, and not every one. The table shows roughly 86,000 clones, with 80% to 85% occurring only once. The specimen sequenced was peripheral blood. The origin of the receptors is a man aged 60 to 69 with acute or convalescent COVID-19.

V and J are TRBV7-8 and TRBJ2-3; D is possibly TRBD2 (6 bases). CDR3 length equals 16 residues. Per the germline V gene, CDR1 is SGHVS and CDR2 is FQNEAQ. V was trimmed by 4 bases and J by 2 bases, leaving 16 bases between them. In DNA, the CDR3 is TGTGCCAGCAGCTCGGCCGGGACTCTATACACAGATACGCAGTATTTT. It encodes CASSSAGTLYTDTQYF.

The V and J genes are TRBV18 and TRBJ1-5, with D maybe TRBD1 (6 bases). V gave up 2 bases and J gave up 4 bases, with 15 bases separating them. The germline V gene encodes CDR1 KGHSH and CDR2 LQKENI. CDR3 length: 16 residues. The CDR3 here is CASSPGIGQFNQPQHF. The CDR3 DNA reads TGTGCCAGCTCACCAGGAATTGGACAGTTTAATCAGCCCCAGCATTTT.

V gene TRBV10-1 combines with J gene TRBJ2-7; tentative D call: TRBD1 (6 bases). CDR1 is WNHNN and CDR2 is SYGVQD in the germline V gene (reference sequence). The V end lost 0 bases, the J end lost 7 bases, and 13 bases lay between the germline ends. The CDR3 covers 14 residues. CDR3 sequence (DNA): TGCGCCAGCAGTGAGTCTGGGGGCACGGGGGAGCAGTACTTC. It yields the protein CASSESGGTGEQYF.

As concerns this clone: Given a much more abundant clone one base away, this may be a read error. This sample includes further DNA sequences coding for the same CDR3. V is TRBV5-1 and J is TRBJ2-5; D perhaps matches TRBD2 (5 bases). Germline lookup yields CDR1 SGHRS and CDR2 YFSETQ. V was trimmed by 0 bases and J by 3 bases, leaving 9 bases between them. This CDR3 contains 14 residues. CDR3 residues: CASSLDTGEETQYF. CDR3 nucleotides: TGCGCCAGCAGCTTGGATACCGGGGAAGAGACCCAGTACTTC.

This clone has only a few counts. V gene TRBV11-3 combines with J gene TRBJ2-6, with D perhaps TRBD1 (5 bases). Germline assignment: CDR1 SGHNT and CDR2 YENEEA. V dropped 4 bases and J dropped 3 bases, with 10 bases sitting between them. This CDR3 is built from 15 residues. The CDR3 coding sequence is TGTGCCAGCAGCTCCCAGGGAAGTGGGGCCAACGTCCTGACTTTC. Its translation is CASSSQGSGANVLTF.

The gene calls are TRBV6-2 or TRBV6-3 and TRBJ2-1; 8 nucleotides match TRBD2. Germline CDR1 and CDR2: MNHEY and SVGEGT. Trimming cost V 3 bases and J 8 bases; bases outside gene matches: 9. CDR3 length: 15 residues. CDR3 sequence reads: CASSYSGGGIDEQFF. As DNA, the CDR3 is TGTGCCAGCAGTTATTCGGGGGGGGGAATTGATGAGCAGTTCTTC.

The V and J genes are TRBV10-3 and TRBJ1-6, with D possibly matching TRBD1 (5 bases). The length of the CDR3 is 17 residues. V was cut by 0 bases and J by 4 bases, with 13 bases left in between. The germline V gene encodes CDR1 ENHRY and CDR2 SYGVKD. Here the CDR3 reads CAISESTRGDYNSPLHF. In nucleotides, the CDR3 is TGTGCCATCAGTGAGTCGACTCGGGGGGATTATAATTCACCCCTCCACTTT.

The chain is built from TRBV19 and TRBJ1-2, with a weak D call TRBD1 (6 bases). Trimming took off 3 bases at V and 7 bases at J, with 9 bases between the two ends. Germline loops: CDR1 LNHDA, CDR2 SQIVND (reference sequence). The CDR3 is 12 amino acids. The CDR3 loop reads CASSMAGVGYTF. CDR3 DNA sequence: TGTGCCAGTAGTATGGCAGGGGTTGGCTACACCTTC. The full variable domain, rest sourced from reference TRBV19 and TRBJ1-2, is DGGITQSPKYLFRKEGQNVTLSCEQNLNHDAMYWYRQDPGQGLRLIYYSQIVNDFQKGDIAEGYSVSREKKESFPLTVTSAQKNPTAFYLCASSMAGVGYTFGSGTRLTVV.

The V and J genes are TRBV6-5 and TRBJ2-1; a possible D gene is TRBD1 (7 bases). From germline, CDR1 is MNHEY and CDR2 SVGAGI. V lost 3 bases and J 8 bases, leaving 20 bases between the germline ends. This CDR3 region has 16 residues. The CDR3 loop reads CASSYGQGGLVDEQFF. CDR3 DNA sequence: TGTGCCAGCAGTTATGGGCAGGGGGGTTTGGTAGATGAGCAGTTCTTC.

This chain connects TRBV29-1 to TRBJ1-2, with 10 positions matching TRBD1. The CDR3 covers 14 residues. The V and J ends lost 6 bases and 3 bases, in that order; junction bases with no gene match: 7. Germline CDR1 and CDR2: SQVTM and ANQGSEA. CDR3 sequence reads: CSVQGTGVDYGYTF. The DNA for the CDR3 is TGCAGCGTCCAAGGGACAGGGGTCGACTATGGCTACACCTTC.

The gene calls are TRBV5-1 and TRBJ2-1, with 10 nucleotides matching TRBD1. CDR1 is SGHRS and CDR2 is YFSETQ in the germline V gene. V dropped 4 bases and J dropped 1; count of bases not matched to a gene: 5. The CDR3 is made up of 16 amino acids. CDR3 in amino acids: CASSGGDRGSYNEQFF. The CDR3 nucleotides are TGCGCCAGCAGCGGTGGGGACAGGGGTTCCTACAATGAGCAGTTCTTC.